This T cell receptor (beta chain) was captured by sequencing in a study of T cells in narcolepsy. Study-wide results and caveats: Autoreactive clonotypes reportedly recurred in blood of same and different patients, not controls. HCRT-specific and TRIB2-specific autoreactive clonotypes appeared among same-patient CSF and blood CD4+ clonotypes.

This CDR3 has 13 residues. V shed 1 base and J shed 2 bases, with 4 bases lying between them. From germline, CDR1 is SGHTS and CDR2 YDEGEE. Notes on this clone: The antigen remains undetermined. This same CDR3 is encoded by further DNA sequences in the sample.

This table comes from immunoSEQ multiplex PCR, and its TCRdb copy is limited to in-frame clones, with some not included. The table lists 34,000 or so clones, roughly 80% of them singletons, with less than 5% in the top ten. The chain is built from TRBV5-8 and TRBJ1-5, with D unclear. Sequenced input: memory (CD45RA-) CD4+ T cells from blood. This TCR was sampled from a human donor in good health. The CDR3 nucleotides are TGTGCCAGCAGCTTGCAGGGCAATCAGCCCCAGCATTTT. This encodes CASSLQGNQPQHF.